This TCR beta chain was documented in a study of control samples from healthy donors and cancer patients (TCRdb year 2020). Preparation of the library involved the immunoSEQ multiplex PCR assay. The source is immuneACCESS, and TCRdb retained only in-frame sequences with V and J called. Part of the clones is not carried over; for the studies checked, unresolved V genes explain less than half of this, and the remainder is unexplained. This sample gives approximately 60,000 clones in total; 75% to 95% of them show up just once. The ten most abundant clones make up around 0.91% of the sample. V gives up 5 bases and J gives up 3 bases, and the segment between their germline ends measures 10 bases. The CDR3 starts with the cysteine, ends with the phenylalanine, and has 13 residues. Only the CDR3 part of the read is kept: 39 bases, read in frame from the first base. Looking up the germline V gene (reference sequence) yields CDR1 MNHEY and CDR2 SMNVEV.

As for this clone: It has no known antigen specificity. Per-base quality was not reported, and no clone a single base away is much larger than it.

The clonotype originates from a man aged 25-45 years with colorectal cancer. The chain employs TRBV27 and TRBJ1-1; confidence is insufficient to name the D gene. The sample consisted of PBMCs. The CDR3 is CASSDQSYTEAFF. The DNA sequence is TGTGCCAGCAGTGACCAATCATACACTGAAGCTTTCTTT.